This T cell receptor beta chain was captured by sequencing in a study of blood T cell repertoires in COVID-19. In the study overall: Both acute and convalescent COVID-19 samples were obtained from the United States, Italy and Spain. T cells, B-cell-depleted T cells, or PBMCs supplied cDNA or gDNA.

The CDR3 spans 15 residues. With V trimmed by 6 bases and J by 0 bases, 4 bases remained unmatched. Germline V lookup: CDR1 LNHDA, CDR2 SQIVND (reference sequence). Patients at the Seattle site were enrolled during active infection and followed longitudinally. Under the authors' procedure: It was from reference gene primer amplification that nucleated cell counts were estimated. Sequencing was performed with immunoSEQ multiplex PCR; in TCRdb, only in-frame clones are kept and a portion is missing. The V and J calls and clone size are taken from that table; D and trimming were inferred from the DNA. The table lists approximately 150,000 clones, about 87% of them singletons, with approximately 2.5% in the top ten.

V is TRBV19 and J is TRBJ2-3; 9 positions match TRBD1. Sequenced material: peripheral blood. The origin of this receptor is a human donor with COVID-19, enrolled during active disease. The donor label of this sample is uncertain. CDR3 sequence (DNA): TGTGCCAGTAGCAGTGACAGGGGGAGCACAGATACGCAGTATTTT. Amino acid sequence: CASSSDRGSTDTQYF.